This T cell receptor (beta chain) comes out of a study of T cell responses to AZD1222 COVID-19 vaccine (dated by TCRdb to about 2021). Study-level background: AZD1222 recipients whose second dose came at about 4 weeks and those whose second dose came at about 12 weeks were combined into one group, since spike-specific TCR depth and breadth did not differ between the two schedules. TCR sequencing covered fewer than 250 trial participants: some 210 given two doses of AZD1222 and approximately 26 given two doses of MenACWY control vaccine. Trial participants were enrolled by age into 18-55, 56-69 and 70-plus year subgroups, with roughly 160, 29 and 62 TCR-sequenced participants respectively.

The investigation overall reported the following: The 56-69-year group was small, and its depth increase did not reach significance, likely because of low power. Conclusions about previously exposed vaccinees are limited, since just five to seven AZD1222 recipients were seropositive for SARS-CoV-2 at baseline. Participants were mostly white British and included more females than males, and it was suggested by the authors that clonal diversity may have been underestimated. Because no day 14 peak-response samples were available, the repertoires could be characterized only after the peak T cell response. The vaccine-associated CD4 TCRs covered the entire spike protein, and the dominant responses fell in regions 160-218 and 743-854. Reportedly, almost half of the unique spike-specific TCRs recognized epitopes lying outside the regions that are mutated in the B.1.351 and B.1.1.7 variants. A significant rise in spike-specific TCR breadth and depth was observed after two AZD1222 doses relative to day 0 and relative to MenACWY recipients.

The germline V gene provides CDR1 SGHAT and CDR2 FQNNGV. The germline V end is reduced by 5 bases and the J end by 11 bases; junction bases left unmatched: 11. The CDR3, cysteine through phenylalanine, is 13 amino acids long. Of the read, only the CDR3 DNA is kept; its 39 bases are in frame from base 1. What this sample's time point label stands for: baseline before first vaccination. Vaccinee samples were obtained from the UK trials COV001 and COV002, which included a single-blind randomized controlled phase 2/3 trial of AZD1222 (ChAdOx1 nCoV-19) in healthy adults. For TCRbeta chain sequencing, PBMC samples were collected from trial participants at day 0 and at day 28 after the second dose. The CDR3 regions of human TCRbeta chains were subjected to immunosequencing. The authors' analysis ran thus. Repertoire TCRs were checked for matches against a reference library of SARS-CoV-2-specific TCRs that had been generated using the MIRA antigen-specificity platform. Breadth meant the fraction of unique TCRs that were SARS-CoV-2-associated, whereas depth meant the fraction of total T cells that were SARS-CoV-2-associated. Using the MIRA data, every spike-specific TCR was mapped to the spike region that the TCR reacted to and assigned to either a CD4 or a CD8 class. Log10-transformed breadth and depth values were compared by one-way ANOVA with Sidak's multiple comparisons tests. TCRdb mirrors the immuneACCESS table, restricted to in-frame sequences. Some clones are absent from its copies; in checked studies, under half trace to an unresolved V gene, and the reason for the others is unknown. The V and J calls and clone size come from that table; D and trimming were worked out from the DNA. This sample comprises some 130,000 clones, 80% to 90% of them detected only once. The top ten hold roughly 7.4% of the sample.

As for this clone: What this receptor recognizes is not known. It has no much larger one-base neighbor in the sample; base qualities were not kept.

This receptor was obtained from an adult in good health. The rearranged chain carries TRBV11-2 and TRBJ1-1, with 7 bases aligning to TRBD1. The starting material was peripheral blood, obtained on day 0 of AZD1222 vaccination. The DNA reads TGTGCCAGCAGCGCTACAGGGGCAACGGACGCTTTCTTT. It translates to CASSATGATDAFF.